A single sample gave rise to the 23 T cell receptor beta chains below, sequenced in a study of blood T cell repertoires in COVID-19 (dated by TCRdb to between 2020 and 2021). Library preparation used the immunoSEQ multiplex PCR assay. Imported from immuneACCESS, the table was reduced by TCRdb to in-frame sequences with V and J called. These copies leave out some clones; in studies compared against another copy, an unresolved V gene accounts for under half, and the cause of the remainder is not known. The sample contains some 320,000 clones, 90% of them found a single time. Clones ranked in the top ten supply 2.6% of the sample. The sequenced sample was PBMCs or T cells enriched from blood (not recorded which). The receptor source for this set is a man in his fifties or sixties who had recovered from COVID-19.

This clone was counted a single time. The gene calls are TRBV28 and TRBJ1-6, with D tentatively TRBD1 (5 bases). Germline CDR1 and CDR2: MDHEN and SYDVKM. The CDR3 has 15 residues. V lost 6 bases, J lost 4 bases, and 13 bases lay in between. The CDR3 region has the DNA TGTGCCAGCAGGCGGGGGGGGGAGTATAATTCACCCCTCCACTTT. Encoded protein: CASRRGGEYNSPLHF.

The chain joins TRBV3-1 (or the pseudogene TRBV3-2) to TRBJ2-6; 7 bases agree with TRBD1. This CDR3 has 19 amino acids. Germline assignment: CDR1 LGHDT and CDR2 YNNKEL (reference sequence). The junction had 13 bases not matched to a gene; V was cut back by 4 bases and J by 1 base. The DNA of the CDR3 is TGTGCCAGCAGCCCCCGGAGTACAGGGGTAAGGTCTGGGGCCAACGTCCTGACTTTC. Translating it yields CASSPRSTGVRSGANVLTF.

Of note for this clone: Other DNA sequences in this sample translate to the same CDR3. This chain uses TRBV6-4 with TRBJ1-6; 8 positions agree with TRBD1. Losses at the gene ends were 3 bases for V and 10 bases for J; bases not matched to a gene: 5. CDR1 MRHNA and CDR2 SNTAGT come from the germline V gene. The CDR3 extends over 14 amino acids. As DNA, the CDR3 is TGTGCCAGCAGTGAAGGACAGGGTGGGTCACCCCTCCACTTT. Protein: CASSEGQGGSPLHF.

The CDR3 region is CASRPTVTEAFF. CDR3 in DNA: TGTGCCAGCAGACCGACAGTCACTGAAGCTTTCTTT. The chain combines TRBV28 with TRBJ1-1; D may be TRBD1 (5 bases). The CDR3 totals 12 residues. The V gene's germline CDR1 is MDHEN and CDR2 SYDVKM. Trimming removed 6 bases at V and 4 bases at J, with 9 bases between.

The chain employs TRBV7-2 and TRBJ1-1, with D possibly TRBD1 on 5 matching bases. V was shortened by 1 base and J by 4 bases, with 13 bases between the two germline ends. Germline CDR1 and CDR2: SGHTA and FQGNSA. The CDR3 length is 15 residues. CDR3 in DNA: TGTGCCAGCAGCTTAGTGGGGGAGGCGGCCACTGAAGCTTTCTTT. Translating gives CASSLVGEAATEAFF.

This sequence joins TRBV5-4 and TRBJ2-5; the match to TRBD2 covers 9 bases. The CDR3 sequence is 16 residues long. V lost 0 bases, J lost 4 bases, and 7 bases stayed unmatched. Germline CDR1 reads SGHNT; CDR2 reads YYREEE (reference sequence). The CDR3 region is CASSLEAGGRRETQYF. CDR3 DNA sequence: TGTGCCAGCAGCTTGGAAGCGGGAGGAAGGCGAGAGACCCAGTACTTC.

The chain joins TRBV18 to TRBJ1-1, with a tentative D call TRBD1 (5 bases). The CDR3 is 12 residues long. V lost 2 bases and J lost 10, with 11 bases in between. Germline V lookup: CDR1 KGHSH, CDR2 LQKENI. As DNA, the CDR3 is TGTGCCAGCTCACCAGACAGAGCGGGAGCTTTCTTT. Its translation: CASSPDRAGAFF.

This clone was seen only once. The genes are TRBV5-1 and TRBJ1-2; 9 nucleotides agree with TRBD1. Germline V gene data show CDR1 as SGHRS and CDR2 as YFSETQ. This CDR3 contains 15 residues. Trimming at V came to 0 bases and at J to 6 bases, leaving 6 bases not matched to a gene. CDR3 residues: CASSLVLGQGNGYTF. For the CDR3, the DNA is TGCGCCAGCAGCTTGGTGCTGGGACAGGGTAATGGCTACACCTTC.

The rearrangement links TRBV11-2 to TRBJ2-7, with a possible D match to TRBD2 (5 bases). The V and J ends lost 1 base and 0 bases respectively, with 13 bases between them. This CDR3 has 16 amino acids. CDR1 SGHAT and CDR2 FQNNGV come from the germline V gene. CDR3 amino acids: CASSLVGTLASYEQYF. In DNA, the CDR3 is TGTGCCAGCAGCTTAGTTGGCACCCTAGCCTCCTACGAGCAGTACTTC.

A few counts support this clone. The chain carries TRBV6-1 and TRBJ1-2; tentative D call: TRBD1 (5 bases). CDR3 length equals 13 residues. Germline V gene data show CDR1 as MNHNS and CDR2 as SASEGT. Trimming removed 3 bases from V and 4 bases from J, with 9 bases in between. The CDR3 DNA is TGTGCCAGCAGTGATAGGGGTTCCTATGGCTACACCTTC. Translated, it gives CASSDRGSYGYTF.

This chain connects TRBV11-2 to TRBJ1-1; a weak D match, TRBD1 (5 bases). Per the germline V gene, CDR1 is SGHAT and CDR2 is FQNNGV. V lost 4 bases and J lost 4, with 13 bases in between. CDR3 length equals 14 residues. DNA of the CDR3: TGTGCCAGCAGCTCTAAACCGGGGGGCACTGAAGCTTTCTTT. Translation gives CASSSKPGGTEAFF. The full variable domain, with the rest looked up from reference TRBV11-2 and TRBJ1-1, is EAGVAQSPRYKIIEKRQSVAFWCNPISGHATLYWYQQILGQGPKLLIQFQNNGVVDDSQLPKDRFSAERLKGVDSTLKIQPAKLEDSAVYLCASSSKPGGTEAFFGQGTRLTVV.

The CDR3 DNA sequence: TGTGCCGCCCGGAGGGCTAGCGGTCAATACAATGAGCAGTTCTTC. This translates into CAARRASGQYNEQFF. The chain joins TRBV19 to TRBJ2-1; TRBD2 matches 7 bases. CDR1 and CDR2 (germline): LNHDA, SQIVND (reference sequence). V gave up 11 bases and J gave up 4 bases; unmatched junction bases: 14. This CDR3 is 15 amino acids long.

The CDR3 here is CASNRGSNYGYTF. The CDR3 region has the DNA TGTGCCAGCAACCGGGGGTCTAACTATGGCTACACCTTC. The rearrangement joins TRBV6-6 to TRBJ1-2, with D tentatively TRBD1 (5 bases). Between the trimmed V and J ends, which lost 7 bases and 0 bases, there was a span of 9 bases. Germline CDR1 reads MNHNY; CDR2 reads SVGAGI (reference sequence). The CDR3 length is 13 residues.

The genes are TRBV7-2 and TRBJ2-1; D perhaps matches TRBD2 (7 bases). The CDR3 contains 16 residues. Trimming shortened V by 1 base and J by 5 bases, and 15 bases separated the two germline ends. The germline V gene has CDR1 SGHTA and CDR2 FQGNSA. For the CDR3, the DNA is TGTGCCAGCAGCTTAGTAGAGGGGGGGGTGAACAATGAGCAGTTCTTC. Translated: CASSLVEGGVNNEQFF.

This clone occurred a few times. This chain links TRBV13 with TRBJ2-4, with 7 bases aligning to TRBD1. CDR3 length equals 15 residues. Germline CDR1 reads PRHDT; CDR2 reads FYEKMQ (reference sequence). Trimming took 3 bases from V and 1 from J; bases not matched to a gene: 3. The CDR3, as DNA: TGTGCCAGCAGCTTGACAGGGACGGCCAAAAACATTCAGTACTTC. It translates to CASSLTGTAKNIQYF.

This chain links TRBV7-2 with TRBJ2-3; maybe TRBD2 (6 bases). The germline gives CDR1 SGHTA, CDR2 FQGNSA. V was pared by 5 bases and J by 0 bases, with 12 bases between. This CDR3 has 15 amino acids. CDR3 sequence: CASSPVAGSTDTQYF. CDR3 sequence (DNA): TGTGCCAGCAGCCCGGTGGCGGGAAGCACAGATACGCAGTATTTT.

The chain is built from TRBV12-3 or TRBV12-4 and TRBJ2-7; D gene uncertain. The CDR3 totals 12 residues. The V end was cut by 9 bases, the J end by 4 bases, with 13 bases between. The CDR3, as DNA: TGTGCCAGTTCAATGGCCGGGTACGAGCAGTACTTC. This encodes CASSMAGYEQYF.

This chain uses TRBV7-3 with TRBJ1-1; 9 nucleotides line up with TRBD1. This CDR3 is 14 amino acids long. Trimming took 0 bases from V and 5 from J; bases not matched to a gene: 1. In germline, CDR1 is SGHTA, CDR2 FQGTGA. The CDR3 loop reads CASSLTDRGTEAFF. Written as DNA, the CDR3 is TGTGCCAGCAGCTTAACGGACAGGGGAACTGAAGCTTTCTTT.

The chain recombines TRBV19 with TRBJ2-3, with 7 bases that match TRBD2. The CDR3 has 16 amino acids. Trimming cost V 4 bases and J 2 bases; bases outside gene matches: 9. CDR1 LNHDA and CDR2 SQIVND come from the germline V gene (reference sequence). The CDR3 region is CASSTTGGGNTDTQYF. The CDR3 bases are TGTGCCAGTAGTACCACGGGCGGGGGAAACACAGATACGCAGTATTTT.

V usage is TRBV7-9 and J usage is TRBJ1-2; 9 bases match TRBD1. Germline CDR1 is SEHNR and CDR2 is FQNEAQ (reference sequence). The length of the CDR3 is 15 residues. Trimming took 4 bases from V and 6 from J; bases not matched to a gene: 9. The CDR3 region is CASSYGQGRSDGYTF. CDR3 DNA: TGTGCCAGCAGCTACGGACAGGGGCGTTCGGATGGCTACACCTTC. Supplemented by reference TRBV7-9 and TRBJ1-2, the full variable domain reads DTGVSQNPRHKITKRGQNVTFRCDPISEHNRLYWYRQTLGQGPEFLTYFQNEAQLEKSRLLSDRFSAERPKGSFSTLEIQRTEQGDSAMYLCASSYGQGRSDGYTFGSGTRLTVV.

V usage is TRBV6-5 and J usage is TRBJ1-1; D may be TRBD1 (5 bases). CDR3 length: 16 residues. With 4 bases removed from V and 1 base from J, the gap between germline ends came to 16 bases. Germline loops: CDR1 MNHEY, CDR2 SVGAGI. CDR3 nucleotide sequence: TGTGCCAGCAGTTTACGGGGGGTTTGGCGGAACACTGAAGCTTTCTTT. Encoded protein: CASSLRGVWRNTEAFF.

The chain uses TRBV9 and TRBJ2-1; 10 nucleotides match TRBD2. Germline V gene data show CDR1 as SGDLS and CDR2 as YYNGEE. The CDR3 is 16 residues long. V lost 4 bases to trimming and J lost 9 bases; unmatched junction nucleotides: 13. The CDR3 region is CASSRTLAGAEGEQFF. In nucleotides, the CDR3 is TGTGCCAGCAGCCGAACCCTAGCGGGAGCTGAGGGTGAGCAGTTCTTC.

V is TRBV19 and J is TRBJ2-3; 8 bases map to TRBD2. J lost 5 bases, V lost 6 bases, and 10 bases had no gene match. This CDR3 spans 15 amino acids. Germline assignment: CDR1 LNHDA and CDR2 SQIVND (reference sequence). The CDR3 protein is CASRDSGGPGDTQYF. The CDR3 nucleotides read TGTGCCAGTAGGGACTCGGGGGGGCCGGGAGATACGCAGTATTTT.